Presented here are 15 T cell receptor beta chains from one specimen sequenced in a study of PD-L1 blockade in urothelial cancer. Libraries were prepared by immunoSEQ multiplex PCR; TCRdb keeps only in-frame clonotypes and omits some of them. The sample holds 65,000 to 80,000 clones, about nine tenths seen once. Time point: pretreatment peripheral blood. Source: PBMCs, taken around atezolizumab (anti-PD-L1) treatment. These receptors were taken from a man between 65 and 79 years old with urothelial cancer.

The CDR3 region is CASSFLGAGADTQYF. The CDR3 DNA sequence: TGTGCCAGCAGTTTCTTGGGGGCGGGAGCTGATACGCAGTATTTT. The chain couples TRBV27 to TRBJ2-3; D is possibly TRBD2 (7 bases). Germline V lookup: CDR1 MNHEY, CDR2 SMNVEV (reference sequence). CDR3 size: 15 residues. The ends were cut back, 3 bases at V and 6 bases at J, with 16 bases in the middle.

This clone was seen more than once but under ten times. The chain has TRBV11-2 and TRBJ1-2; D remains ambiguous. This CDR3 spans 13 amino acids. Germline assignment: CDR1 SGHAT and CDR2 FQNNGV. V shed 5 bases and J shed 6 bases, with 13 bases lying between them. DNA for the CDR3: TGTGCCAGCAGCCACGAGGAGGCCCATGGCTACACCTTC. This codes for CASSHEEAHGYTF.

The chain is built from TRBV7-9 and TRBJ2-5, with TRBD2 identical over 12 bases. Germline assignment: CDR1 SEHNR and CDR2 FQNEAQ (reference sequence). V was pared by 8 bases and J by 3 bases, with 10 bases of the junction left unmatched. This CDR3 spans 16 amino acids. The CDR3 coding sequence is TGTGCCAGCGTCAGGGGGGCTAGCGGGAGGGAAGAGACCCAGTACTTC. Protein sequence: CASVRGASGREETQYF.

The chain recombines TRBV6-1 with TRBJ1-2, with 9 bases lining up with TRBD1. Germline V gene sequence: CDR1 MNHNS, CDR2 SASEGT. Trimming took 6 bases from V and 3 from J; bases not matched to a gene: 2. This CDR3 has 13 residues. The CDR3 DNA reads TGTGCCAGCAGGAGGGACAGGGACTATGGCTACACCTTC. The encoded protein is CASRRDRDYGYTF.

The J gene is TRBJ2-7, the V gene TRBV7-2, with 9 bases fitting TRBD2. CDR3 length: 15 amino acids. The germline V gene has CDR1 SGHTA and CDR2 FQGNSA. J gave up 1 base and V 6 bases, and 7 bases lay outside the gene matches. Here the CDR3 DNA reads TGTGCCAGCAGGTCCGGGACTAGCCTTTCCTACGAGCAGTACTTC. Translated, it gives CASRSGTSLSYEQYF. Filled out from reference TRBV7-2 and TRBJ2-7, the complete variable domain reads GAGVSQSPSNKVTEKGKDVELRCDPISGHTALYWYRQSLGQGLEFLIYFQGNSAPDKSGLPSDRFSAERTGGSVSTLTIQRTQQEDSAVYLCASRSGTSLSYEQYFGPGTRLTVT.

This clone occurred once. The chain is built from TRBV7-2 and TRBJ2-7; tentatively, D is TRBD1 (5 bases). CDR3 length equals 13 residues. Germline assignment: CDR1 SGHTA and CDR2 FQGNSA. V shed 5 bases and J shed 5 bases, with 13 bases lying between them. Here the CDR3 DNA reads TGTGCCAGCAGCCCCGACAGCCGCGACGAGCAGTACTTC. It yields the protein CASSPDSRDEQYF.

About this clone: At the DNA level, this CDR3 is encoded by other sequences in the same sample as well. This sequence joins TRBV9 and TRBJ2-2; TRBD2 aligns across 7 bases. The CDR3 contains 15 residues. The V segment lost 0 bases and the J segment 5 bases; nucleotides outside the gene matches: 4. Germline V lookup: CDR1 SGDLS, CDR2 YYNGEE. This CDR3 reads CASSVASGSTGELFF. The CDR3 DNA reads as TGTGCCAGCAGCGTAGCTAGCGGTAGTACCGGGGAGCTGTTTTTT.

This sequence joins TRBV5-1 and TRBJ2-2; tentative D call: TRBD1 (6 bases). V lost 7 bases to trimming and J lost 0 bases, with 10 bases between them. This CDR3 has 14 amino acids. Germline CDR1 reads SGHRS; CDR2 reads YFSETQ. The CDR3 DNA reads as TGCGCCAGCGCCAGGGGCGCGAACACCGGGGAGCTGTTTTTT. As protein: CASARGANTGELFF.

The chain joins TRBV6-4 to TRBJ2-2; D is undetermined. The CDR3 length is 14 residues. CDR1 is MRHNA and CDR2 is SNTAGT in the germline V gene. Deletions cut 4 bases from V and 4 bases from J, with 10 bases between. The CDR3 loop reads CASSVERSTGELFF. The CDR3 DNA is TGTGCCAGCAGTGTGGAGCGTAGCACCGGGGAGCTGTTTTTT.

The rearrangement uses TRBV27 and TRBJ1-5; 8 bases are shared with TRBD1. Germline CDR1 reads MNHEY; CDR2 reads SMNVEV (reference sequence). The CDR3 is made up of 16 amino acids. After removal of 3 bases from V and 1 base from J, the junction contained 5 bases not matched to a gene. The CDR3: CASSLRQGISNQPQHF. CDR3 sequence (DNA): TGTGCCAGCAGTTTGCGACAGGGGATAAGCAATCAGCCCCAGCATTTT.

The chain uses TRBV18 and TRBJ2-2; 7 nucleotides match TRBD2. In germline, CDR1 is KGHSH, CDR2 LQKENI. The length of the CDR3 is 14 residues. Germline trimming cut 3 bases from V and 4 bases from J; bases unmatched to any gene: 2. The CDR3 nucleotides are TGTGCCAGCTCACCGTCTAGCGGCACCGGGGAGCTGTTTTTT. Residues: CASSPSSGTGELFF.

This clone was counted between two and nine times. The chain combines TRBV5-1 with TRBJ2-7, with a tentative D call TRBD1 (6 bases). V gave up 4 bases and J gave up 3 bases, with 11 bases separating them. The CDR3 consists of 13 residues. Per the germline V gene, CDR1 is SGHRS and CDR2 is YFSETQ. CDR3 DNA sequence: TGCGCCAGCAGCCTTAGGACAGACTACGAGCAGTACTTC. It codes for CASSLRTDYEQYF.

The V and J genes are TRBV6-4 and TRBJ2-7; 10 nucleotides agree with TRBD2. The CDR3 totals 15 residues. Looked up from germline, CDR1 is MRHNA and CDR2 is SNTAGT. V dropped 4 bases and J dropped 6; count of bases not matched to a gene: 9. The CDR3 loop reads CASSVLAGDGGEQYF. For the CDR3, the DNA is TGTGCCAGCAGTGTCCTAGCGGGAGATGGGGGCGAGCAGTACTTC.

This chain links TRBV5-1 with TRBJ1-5, with 10 bases identical to TRBD1. Germline lookup yields CDR1 SGHRS and CDR2 YFSETQ. The CDR3 is 17 residues long. V shed 0 bases and J 5 bases; nucleotides not matched to a gene: 8. The CDR3 nucleotides are TGCGCCAGCAGCTTGGCTCCTCCGGACAGGGGGTATCAGCCCCAGCATTTT. Protein: CASSLAPPDRGYQPQHF.

The gene calls are TRBV28 and TRBJ1-2; no definite D call. CDR3 size: 13 residues. Deletions cut 2 bases from V and 3 bases from J, with 7 bases between. CDR1 is MDHEN, CDR2 SYDVKM, per germline. CDR3 nucleotides: TGTGCCAGCAGTTTAGGGCAGCACTATGGCTACACCTTC. This translates into CASSLGQHYGYTF.